The 10 T cell receptor beta chains reported below all come from one sample, sequenced in a study of blood T cell repertoires in COVID-19. Produced via immunoSEQ multiplex PCR; TCRdb's table is partial and in-frame only. The sample includes roughly 150,000 clones, about four fifths of them seen just once. Material: peripheral blood. These receptors all stem from a man aged 55 to 69 with acute or convalescent COVID-19.

CDR3 residues: CASSQGAGWTQYF. DNA of the CDR3: TGCGCCAGCAGCCAGGGGGCGGGTTGGACCCAGTACTTC. The rearrangement links TRBV4-3 to TRBJ2-5; TRBD1 might be the D (6 bases). This CDR3 contains 13 residues. Germline V gene data show CDR1 as LGHNA and CDR2 as YSLEER. Trimming cost V 3 bases and J 7 bases, with 12 bases left between them.

The chain has TRBV7-9 and TRBJ1-6; D is ambiguous. This CDR3 is built from 15 residues. V was trimmed by 3 bases and J by 5 bases, leaving 11 bases between them. In germline, CDR1 is SEHNR, CDR2 FQNEAQ (reference sequence). CDR3 in amino acids: CASSFLWQDNSPLHF. The CDR3 bases are TGTGCCAGCAGCTTCTTGTGGCAGGATAATTCACCCCTCCACTTT.

This clone appeared a single time. The chain links TRBV30 to TRBJ2-7; 7 nucleotides match TRBD2. Germline V lookup: CDR1 GTSNPN, CDR2 SVGIG (reference sequence). The CDR3 extends over 16 amino acids. V was clipped by 0 bases and J by 4 bases; unmatched bases: 12. CDR3 coding DNA: TGTGCCTGGAGTGTAGGTCTTTCGCTAGCGGATTACGAGCAGTACTTC. It encodes CAWSVGLSLADYEQYF. Full variable domain (remainder filled in from reference TRBV30 and TRBJ2-7): SQTIHQWPATLVQPVGSPLSLECTVEGTSNPNLYWYRQAAGRGLQLLFYSVGIGQISSEVPQNLSASRPQDRQFILSSKKLLLSDSGFYLCAWSVGLSLADYEQYFGPGTRLTVT.

The V gene is TRBV4-3, the J gene TRBJ2-1, with 8 bases identical to TRBD2. Germline CDR1 reads LGHNA; CDR2 reads YSLEER. Trimming took 4 bases from V and 5 from J; bases not matched to a gene: 4. This CDR3 comprises 14 residues. As DNA, the CDR3 is TGCGCCAGCAGCCCGGGACTAGAGAACAATGAGCAGTTCTTC. The encoded protein is CASSPGLENNEQFF.

The chain links TRBV19 to TRBJ2-1, with 7 bases fitting TRBD1. CDR3 length: 14 amino acids. Germline CDR1 is LNHDA and CDR2 is SQIVND (reference sequence). V lost 5 bases and J lost 6; bases outside the gene matches: 7. The CDR3 region has the DNA TGTGCCAGTAGTGAGGGAAGGGGGCTCAATGAGCAGTTCTTC. Translating gives CASSEGRGLNEQFF.

On this clone: Other DNA sequences of this sample code for an identical CDR3. The J gene is TRBJ1-2, the V gene TRBV7-2, with 8 bases lining up with TRBD1. CDR1 and CDR2 (germline): SGHTA, FQGNSA. The CDR3 sequence is 16 residues long. The trim removed 1 base at V and 1 base at J, leaving 5 bases unmatched. CDR3 sequence (DNA): TGTGCCAGCAGCTTAGGGGGGACAGGACTTAACTATGGCTACACCTTC. It codes for CASSLGGTGLNYGYTF.

The rearrangement joins TRBV5-3 to TRBJ2-5; 7 bases line up with TRBD1. TRBV5-3 belongs to the ORF category, with a function that is uncertain. V was clipped by 3 bases and J by 2 bases; unmatched bases: 4. The CDR3 sequence is 14 residues long. CDR3 nucleotide sequence: TGTGCCAGAAGCTGTGGACAGGTTCAAGAGACCCAGTACTTC. As protein: CARSCGQVQETQYF.

The chain couples TRBV18 to TRBJ1-6; TRBD1 aligns across 7 bases. Germline loops: CDR1 KGHSH, CDR2 LQKENI. CDR3 size: 14 residues. V was clipped by 2 bases and J by 7 bases; unmatched bases: 2. The CDR3 sequence: CASSPGTENSPLHF. CDR3 coding DNA: TGTGCCAGCTCACCAGGGACAGAAAATTCACCCCTCCACTTT.

The V call is TRBV5-1, the J call TRBJ1-2; TRBD1 matches 7 bases. Germline lookup yields CDR1 SGHRS and CDR2 YFSETQ. The CDR3 has 15 residues. Trimming took 4 bases from V and 2 from J; bases not matched to a gene: 8. CDR3 amino acids: CASSPTQGQNYGYTF. The CDR3 region has the DNA TGCGCCAGCAGCCCCACCCAGGGACAGAACTATGGCTACACCTTC.

The genes are TRBV7-2 and TRBJ2-7; TRBD2 matches at 9 bases. CDR3 length: 15 residues. Per the germline V gene, CDR1 is SGHTA and CDR2 is FQGNSA. V trimming: 8 bases; J trimming: 3 bases; junction bases outside the gene matches: 11. The CDR3 loop is CASSKAGGLGYEQYF. CDR3 nucleotides: TGTGCCAGCTCGAAGGCGGGGGGGCTTGGCTACGAGCAGTACTTC. Full variable domain (outside the CDR3, taken from reference TRBV7-2 and TRBJ2-7): GAGVSQSPSNKVTEKGKDVELRCDPISGHTALYWYRQSLGQGLEFLIYFQGNSAPDKSGLPSDRFSAERTGGSVSTLTIQRTQQEDSAVYLCASSKAGGLGYEQYFGPGTRLTVT.